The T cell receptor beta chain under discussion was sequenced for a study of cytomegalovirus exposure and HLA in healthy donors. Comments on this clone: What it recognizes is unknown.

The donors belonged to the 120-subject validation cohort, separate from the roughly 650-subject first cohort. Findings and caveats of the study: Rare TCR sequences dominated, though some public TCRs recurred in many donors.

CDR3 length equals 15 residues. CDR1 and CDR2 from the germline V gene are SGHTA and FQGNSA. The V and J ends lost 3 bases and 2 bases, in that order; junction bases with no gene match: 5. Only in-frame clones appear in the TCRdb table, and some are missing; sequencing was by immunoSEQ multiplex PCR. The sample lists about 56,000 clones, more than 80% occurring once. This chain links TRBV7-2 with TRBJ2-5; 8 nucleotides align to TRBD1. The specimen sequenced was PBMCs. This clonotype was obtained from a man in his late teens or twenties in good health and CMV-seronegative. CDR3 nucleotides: TGTGCCAGCAGCTTTACGACAGGGGTACAAGAGACCCAGTACTTC. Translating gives CASSFTTGVQETQYF. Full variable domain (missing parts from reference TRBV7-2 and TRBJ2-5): GAGVSQSPSNKVTEKGKDVELRCDPISGHTALYWYRQSLGQGLEFLIYFQGNSAPDKSGLPSDRFSAERTGGSVSTLTIQRTQQEDSAVYLCASSFTTGVQETQYFGPGTRLLVL.